This TCR beta chain was profiled in a study of T cells in Graves' hyperthyroidism and ophthalmopathy (dated by TCRdb to between 2018 and 2021). With respect to the entire study: Peripheral blood samples were taken at initial diagnosis, before any treatment was given. TCR Vbeta CDR3 sequencing of roughly 140 peripheral blood samples (around 45 ophthalmopathy, under 80 hyperthyroidism and roughly 17 progressor patients) is reported in the paper. To identify TCR V-J signatures that set the groups apart, the researchers used a discovery cohort of about a hundred patients, made up of under 45 with Graves' ophthalmopathy and 57 with stable Graves' hyperthyroidism. The 90 or so discovery patients were randomly split 7:3 into training and test sets. An independent validation cohort of under 20 hyperthyroidism patients and about 16 patients who later progressed to ophthalmopathy tested prospective prediction of ophthalmopathy. The study also compared thyroid tissue and blood T-cell repertoires from a handful of Graves' hyperthyroidism patients. Once sampling was done, hyperthyroidism patients were given methimazole at a starting dose of 30 mg daily, whereas ophthalmopathy patients were given high-dose intravenous methylprednisolone. Summary of the overall study and its limitations: A 13 V-J signature model separated ophthalmopathy from stable hyperthyroidism, with about 90% sensitivity and 81.08% specificity in cross-validation and 80%/75% in testing. No statistical method was used to fix the sample size in advance, and group allocation was not hidden from the investigators. Blood samples also contained most of the expanded thyroid clonotypes (frequency above 0.001), which suggests that blood repertoires may reflect thyroid immune responses. During validation, the model predicted progression to ophthalmopathy a median of approximately 7 months ahead of onset, with roughly 65% sensitivity and about 72% specificity.

This clonotype was counted between two and nine times. The antigen it binds to is not known. Base qualities are missing; no much larger clone stands one base away. The TCR beta CDR3 regions were amplified from the RNA transcripts. A first-round RT-PCR of the TCR CDR3 used the HTBI primer set with the Qiagen OneStep RT-PCR kit. A second multiplex PCR round built the libraries, followed by size selection and purification. Sequencing of the libraries was done on an Illumina HiSeq2000 using paired-end 100 bp reads. The published analysis was carried out like this. SOAPnuke was used to process the raw data, with reads discarded if the reads contained adapters or uncalled bases, had a mean Phred below 15, or lacked an exact constant-primer or identifier match. COPE v1.2.5 was used to merge the high-quality paired reads, and each unique nucleotide sequence was defined as a clonotype. MiTCR v1.1 was used to align clonotypes to the IMGT TRBV, TRBD and TRBJ reference segments. The analysis was restricted to V-J combinations with a frequency above 0.0001, which together covered about 99% of the repertoires. A TCS score was defined as the ratio between F50 (clonal expansion) and ExV (chaos), using BLOSUM62-based TCRdist between CDR3 peptides within each V-J. Welch's t-statistics and random forest reduced several hundred V-J features to 10 to 15, which were used in a naive Bayes classifier (R e1071). The similarity between thyroid and blood repertoires was quantified using the Morisita-Horn index. In-frame beta chains were kept once TCRdb had trimmed the public reads at Q25 with fastp and called clones with MiXCR. Merged by CDR3 protein, the rows form single entries marked with the most common genes and DNA. TCRdb's processing, not the authors', yielded these V and J calls. In all, the sample holds about 760,000 distinct CDR3 sequences, and 35% of those were seen once. The ten largest clones take up roughly 30% of the sample.

Stable Graves' hyperthyroidism was defined as no progression to ophthalmopathy during 18 months of follow-up. Hyperthyroidism patients were aged 18 to 65 years and newly diagnosed, with disease duration of less than 2 months. Any patient with an uncontrolled infection, another autoimmune disease, pregnancy or lactation was excluded. Diagnoses relied on clinical symptoms, serum thyroxine and TRAb, thyroid ultrasound and orbital computed tomography. Ficoll-Paque density gradient centrifugation was used to isolate PBMCs from about 10 ml of fresh peripheral blood. Total RNA was extracted using Trizol reagent, and RNA quality was assessed on an Agilent 2100 Bioanalyzer. V is clipped by 3 bases and J by 4 bases, and the sequence between their germline boundaries is 13 bases long. From the cysteine through the phenylalanine, the CDR3 covers 15 amino acids. Only CDR3 DNA is held: 45 bases, read in frame from base 1. The germline V gene yields KGHDR for CDR1 and SFDVKD for CDR2.

Sequencing was performed on blood. The chain links TRBV24-1 with TRBJ2-3; TRBD1 is possibly the D segment (6 matching bases). The receptor comes from a middle-aged woman with Graves' hyperthyroidism. Here is the DNA: TGTGCCACCAGTGATCCTACACAGGGAGCAGATACGCAGTATTTT. It codes for CATSDPTQGADTQYF.